The subject of this entry is one T cell receptor (beta chain). No antigen is known for it. The data derive from a study of T cell responses to AZD1222 COVID-19 vaccine. On the study more broadly: Second-dose timings of about 4 or about 12 weeks were pooled. Study conclusions and caveats: Baseline testing showed seropositivity in only six AZD1222 recipients. Samples come after the peak T cell response, not at day 14. The donor cohort was predominantly white British with a female majority, and clonal diversity may have been underestimated.

This CDR3 has 14 residues. The germline gives CDR1 MNHNS, CDR2 SASEGT. The trim removed 2 bases at V and 3 bases at J, leaving 3 bases unmatched. Produced via immunoSEQ multiplex PCR; TCRdb's table is partial and in-frame only. The profile shows 45,000 to 60,000 clones, 60% to 85% of them singletons. This sample comprised peripheral blood, obtained on day 0 of AZD1222 vaccination. This TCR was recovered from an adult in good health. The J gene is TRBJ2-5, the V gene TRBV6-1; 7 bases fit TRBD2. CDR3 protein: CASSELAVKETQYF. The CDR3 DNA reads TGTGCCAGCAGTGAACTAGCGGTCAAAGAGACCCAGTACTTC.